The 25 T cell receptor beta chains in this list originate from one sample, sequenced in a study of metastatic and nonmetastatic thyroid tumors. Treatment of any kind had been given to no patient before thyroid surgery. TCRdb re-clonotyped the PCR reads via MiXCR. The sample has around 40,000 clones, approximately 13% seen once. Specimen: blood. The receptor set was obtained from a female donor with papillary thyroid cancer or a benign thyroid nodule (not recorded which). Some clones in this sample may be carry-over from other donors' samples.

Ten or more counts support this clone. This may arise from a read error, as a much more abundant clone is one base away. V gene TRBV15 combines with J gene TRBJ1-2, with D maybe TRBD1 (5 bases). CDR3 length equals 13 residues. Germline assignment: CDR1 LNHNV and CDR2 YYDKDF (reference sequence). Deletions cut 4 bases from V and 8 bases from J, with 14 bases between. The CDR3 here is CATSTRSGSGYTF. CDR3 DNA: TGTGCCACCAGCACGAGATCAGGGTCCGGCTACACCTTC.

This clone has at least ten counts. The chain links TRBV5-5 to TRBJ2-7, with 10 bases lining up with TRBD2. The CDR3 covers 15 residues. The germline V gene has CDR1 SGHKS and CDR2 YYEKEE (reference sequence). J was trimmed by 1 base and V by 4 bases; bases with no gene match: 5. The CDR3 DNA reads as TGTGCCAGCAGCCAGACGACTAGCGGGTCCTACGAGCAGTACTTC. Its translation is CASSQTTSGSYEQYF. The complete variable domain, with remaining parts taken from reference TRBV5-5 and TRBJ2-7, reads DAGVTQSPTHLIKTRGQQVTLRCSPISGHKSVSWYQQVLGQGPQFIFQYYEKEERGRGNFPDRFSARQFPNYSSELNVNALLLGDSALYLCASSQTTSGSYEQYFGPGTRLTVT.

This clone was seen ten or more times. The chain links TRBV11-3 to TRBJ2-7; 7 bases are a match to TRBD2. In germline, CDR1 is SGHNT, CDR2 YENEEA. With 0 bases clipped from V and 2 bases from J, the junction kept 19 bases outside the gene matches. CDR3 size: 20 residues. Written as DNA, the CDR3 is TGTGCCAGCAGCTTAGAGGTGGGCGGTGAGTGGGCGGGAGACCCCTACGAGCAGTACTTC. Its protein product is CASSLEVGGEWAGDPYEQYF. Full variable domain (rest looked up from reference TRBV11-3 and TRBJ2-7): EAGVVQSPRYKIIEKKQPVAFWCNPISGHNTLYWYLQNLGQGPELLIRYENEEAVDDSQLPKDRFSAERLKGVDSTLKIQPAELGDSAVYLCASSLEVGGEWAGDPYEQYFGPGTRLTVT.

This clone was counted between two and nine times. V gene TRBV28 combines with J gene TRBJ1-1; tentatively, D is TRBD1 (5 bases). CDR1 is MDHEN and CDR2 is SYDVKM in the germline V gene. V was shortened by 6 bases and J by 0 bases, with 8 bases between the two germline ends. The length of the CDR3 is 13 residues. The CDR3 region has the DNA TGTGCCAGCAGAACAGGACTGAACACTGAAGCTTTCTTT. Protein: CASRTGLNTEAFF.

This clone was detected many times. This chain joins TRBV6-2 or TRBV6-3 and TRBJ2-3; D remains ambiguous. CDR3 size: 14 residues. V was shortened by 6 bases and J by 2 bases, with 12 bases between the two germline ends. CDR1 is MNHEY and CDR2 is SVGEGT in the germline V gene. In DNA form, the CDR3 reads TGTGCCAGCAGACCCGGACGCGACACAGATACGCAGTATTTT. Protein: CASRPGRDTDTQYF.

This clone was seen repeatedly, ten times or more. The CDR3 coding sequence is TGTGCCAGCAGTCCATTTCGGGGCCACTCTGGGGCCAACGTCCTGACTTTC. Its protein is CASSPFRGHSGANVLTF. The rearrangement links TRBV27 to TRBJ2-6; D possibly uses TRBD1 or TRBD2 (5 bases each). V lost 5 bases to trimming and J lost 0 bases, with 14 bases between them. Germline CDR1 and CDR2: MNHEY and SMNVEV (reference sequence). The CDR3 loop spans 17 amino acids.

This clone was counted only a few times. A read error may be the cause here, since a much bigger clone is one base away. The genes are TRBV29-1 and TRBJ1-2, with D possibly TRBD1 on 5 matching bases. Germline V lookup: CDR1 SQVTM, CDR2 ANQGSEA. The CDR3 is made up of 12 amino acids. V lost 4 bases, J lost 8 bases, and 14 bases lay in between. CDR3 region: CSVAAHGGGYTF. CDR3 coding DNA: TGCAGCGTTGCTGCACATGGGGGGGGCTACACCTTC.

This clone was seen at least ten times. As DNA, the CDR3 is TGTGCCAGCAGCGTAGGCCCGGGACAGATGAATGAAAAACTGTTTTTT. It yields the protein CASSVGPGQMNEKLFF. The V gene is TRBV7-8, the J gene TRBJ1-4; 7 bases are shared with TRBD1. The ends lost 5 bases at V and 5 bases at J; junction bases unmatched: 11. CDR1 is SGHVS, CDR2 FQNEAQ, per germline. The CDR3 is made up of 16 amino acids.

This clone showed up many times. The chain recombines TRBV27 with TRBJ1-1; 7 bases fit TRBD1. V was clipped by 0 bases and J by 0 bases; unmatched bases: 10. The CDR3 spans 18 residues. The germline V gene encodes CDR1 MNHEY and CDR2 SMNVEV (reference sequence). The DNA for the CDR3 is TGTGCCAGCAGTTTATCGGGAATAGGGACAGCCATGAACACTGAAGCTTTCTTT. Translation: CASSLSGIGTAMNTEAFF.

The table lists this clone with many counts. This chain uses TRBV6-5 with TRBJ2-1; TRBD2 agrees at 15 bases. The CDR3 covers 19 residues. With V trimmed by 0 bases and J by 3 bases, 6 bases remained unmatched. The V gene's germline CDR1 is MNHEY and CDR2 SVGAGI. CDR3 DNA: TGTGCCAGCAGTTACTCCTTTAGGACTAGCGGGAGGGTCTACAATGAGCAGTTCTTC. This sequence encodes CASSYSFRTSGRVYNEQFF.

Notes on this clone: A much more abundant neighbour one base away suggests this may be a read error. The chain has TRBV9 and TRBJ2-3; 8 bases map to TRBD1. The CDR3 loop spans 15 amino acids. Trimming cost V 3 bases and J 7 bases; bases outside gene matches: 10. Germline loops: CDR1 SGDLS, CDR2 YYNGEE. CDR3 bases: TGTGCCAGCAGCGCCCACGGGACAGGTGGCAATACGCAGTATTTT. As protein: CASSAHGTGGNTQYF.

This clone was detected ten times or more. V is TRBV7-9 and J is TRBJ1-5; D unresolved. The CDR3 runs 12 residues. CDR1 and CDR2 (germline): SEHNR, FQNEAQ (reference sequence). V was shortened by 2 bases and J by 6 bases, with 5 bases between the two germline ends. CDR3 sequence reads: CASSLPSQPQHF. The CDR3 DNA reads TGTGCCAGCAGCTTACCGAGTCAGCCCCAGCATTTT.

This clone has only one observation. The V and J genes are TRBV7-2 and TRBJ2-2; 10 nucleotides agree with TRBD2. Losses at the gene ends were 0 bases for V and 4 bases for J; bases not matched to a gene: 11. The germline gives CDR1 SGHTA, CDR2 FQGNSA. This CDR3 comprises 19 residues. CDR3 protein: CASSLAHGLAARGTGELFF. Written as DNA, the CDR3 is TGTGCCAGCAGCTTAGCGCACGGACTAGCGGCTAGGGGCACCGGGGAGCTGTTTTTT. The full variable domain, completed using reference TRBV7-2 and TRBJ2-2, is GAGVSQSPSNKVTEKGKDVELRCDPISGHTALYWYRQSLGQGLEFLIYFQGNSAPDKSGLPSDRFSAERTGGSVSTLTIQRTQQEDSAVYLCASSLAHGLAARGTGELFFGEGSRLTVL.

Details on this clone: This may arise from a read error, as a much more abundant clone is one base away. Other DNA sequences in the sample encode the same CDR3. The V call is TRBV25-1, the J call TRBJ2-7, with a weak D call TRBD1 (6 bases). With 5 bases removed from V and 5 bases from J, the gap between germline ends came to 13 bases. The CDR3 spans 13 residues. Germline loops: CDR1 MGHDK, CDR2 SYGVNS. In DNA form, the CDR3 reads TGTGCCAGCAGTAGGGGGACGTCGAACGAGCAGTACTTC. Its translation: CASSRGTSNEQYF.

At least ten counts were recorded for this clone. Other nucleotide sequences in the sample specify the same CDR3. The chain joins TRBV18 to TRBJ1-4, with no clear D. V lost 3 bases, J lost 6 bases, and 11 bases lay in between. Germline V gene data show CDR1 as KGHSH and CDR2 as LQKENI. The CDR3 extends over 14 amino acids. In nucleotides, the CDR3 is TGTGCCAGCTCACCCCCCGCGGGCGATGAAAAACTGTTTTTT. The encoded protein is CASSPPAGDEKLFF.

This clone was seen at least ten times. The chain joins TRBV5-1 to TRBJ2-7; a possible D gene is TRBD2 (5 bases). This CDR3 region has 14 residues. V was shortened by 3 bases and J by 5 bases, with 15 bases between the two germline ends. CDR1 SGHRS and CDR2 YFSETQ come from the germline V gene. CDR3 sequence reads: CASSYSLDGDEQYF. For the CDR3, the DNA is TGCGCCAGCAGCTACTCTCTGGACGGGGACGAGCAGTACTTC.

This clone came up many times. The V and J genes are TRBV11-3 and TRBJ2-5; either TRBD1 or TRBD2 may fit D (5 bases each). The CDR3 has 14 amino acids. Germline V gene data show CDR1 as SGHNT and CDR2 as YENEEA. V dropped 4 bases and J dropped 5 bases, with 14 bases sitting between them. CDR3 nucleotides: TGTGCCAGCAGCTCCCGATCGGGGCGGGAGACCCAGTACTTC. Its protein product is CASSSRSGRETQYF.

This clone was detected ten times or more. This rearrangement joins TRBV20-1 to TRBJ1-6; D call uncertain. V dropped 1 base and J dropped 4 bases, with 14 bases sitting between them. Germline V gives CDR1 DFQATT, CDR2 SNEGSKA (reference sequence). CDR3 length equals 16 residues. The CDR3 region is CSARGTQNTYNSPLHF. In DNA, the CDR3 is TGCAGTGCTAGAGGAACACAGAATACTTATAATTCACCCCTCCACTTT.

This clone showed up many times. J is TRBJ2-7 and V is TRBV5-6, with a weak D call TRBD1 (6 bases). This CDR3 is 16 amino acids long. Germline loops: CDR1 SGHDT, CDR2 YYEEEE. V was clipped by 4 bases and J by 5 bases, with 22 bases between them. The CDR3 protein is CASSPAGYGGLHEQYF. CDR3 nucleotide sequence: TGTGCCAGCAGCCCTGCAGGGTATGGGGGCTTGCACGAGCAGTACTTC. Using reference TRBV5-6 and TRBJ2-7 for the parts outside the CDR3, the full variable domain is DAGVTQSPTHLIKTRGQQVTLRCSPKSGHDTVSWYQQALGQGPQFIFQYYEEEERQRGNFPDRFSGHQFPNYSSELNVNALLLGDSALYLCASSPAGYGGLHEQYFGPGTRLTVT.

This rearrangement joins TRBV9 to TRBJ2-4; D ambiguous. Germline CDR1 and CDR2: SGDLS and YYNGEE. The CDR3 length is 16 residues. Trimming took 0 bases from V and 5 from J, leaving 15 bases between them. The CDR3 reads CASSVGFSPPENIQYF. The CDR3 DNA follows: TGTGCCAGCAGCGTAGGCTTTTCTCCCCCAGAAAACATTCAGTACTTC.

This clone was observed at least ten times. The chain recombines TRBV6-1 with TRBJ2-4, with 10 bases lining up with TRBD2. This CDR3 is built from 17 residues. V trimming: 4 bases; J trimming: 1 base; junction bases outside the gene matches: 7. Germline lookup yields CDR1 MNHNS and CDR2 SASEGT. DNA for the CDR3: TGTGCCAGCAGTGCTAGACTAGCGGGTCGGGCCAAAAACATTCAGTACTTC. It specifies CASSARLAGRAKNIQYF.

By sample share, this clone is medium-sized. At the DNA level, this CDR3 is encoded by other sequences in the same sample as well. V gene TRBV6-1 combines with J gene TRBJ1-2; D is possibly TRBD1 (6 bases). CDR3 size: 12 residues. Germline loops: CDR1 MNHNS, CDR2 SASEGT. V lost 5 bases and J 12 bases, leaving 16 bases between the germline ends. The CDR3 loop is CASSLREGTNTF. The CDR3 DNA reads TGTGCCAGCAGTCTCCGGGAAGGGACAAACACCTTC.

The chain carries TRBV6-1 and TRBJ2-3; 9 nucleotides agree with TRBD2. This CDR3 comprises 16 residues. V lost 2 bases to trimming and J lost 6 bases; unmatched junction nucleotides: 9. CDR1 is MNHNS and CDR2 is SASEGT in the germline V gene. This CDR3 is CASSEISGSFMDTQYF. Written as DNA, the CDR3 is TGTGCCAGCAGTGAAATTAGCGGGAGTTTTATGGATACGCAGTATTTT.

This clone came up a few times. This chain uses TRBV2 with TRBJ2-1; D may be TRBD2 (6 bases). V was clipped by 5 bases and J by 7 bases, with 18 bases between them. In germline, CDR1 is SNHLY, CDR2 FYNNEI. CDR3 length: 15 amino acids. The CDR3 DNA sequence: TGTGCCAGCAGTAGCCTCGGGGGTGAAGGAAATGAGCAGTTCTTC. It is translated as CASSSLGGEGNEQFF.

This clone was picked up many times. The gene calls are TRBV2 and TRBJ2-5, with 8 positions matching TRBD1. The V segment lost 7 bases and the J segment 5 bases; nucleotides outside the gene matches: 12. The CDR3 runs 15 residues. Germline V gene sequence: CDR1 SNHLY, CDR2 FYNNEI. This chain's CDR3 is CASTPRQGKGETQYF. The CDR3 DNA is TGTGCCAGCACCCCGAGACAGGGGAAGGGGGAGACCCAGTACTTC.